These T cell receptor beta chains were read from a single sample in a study of CD8 T cells in acute hepatitis C reinfection. Profiled with immunoSEQ multiplex PCR; TCRdb holds only in-frame clones, not every one. The repertoire holds around 34,000 clones, with around nine tenths as singletons. Sequencing used naive CD8+ T cells from PBMCs. The receptors come from a man younger than 45 with chronic hepatitis C. Both conserved end residues are part of each CDR3. The D gene is left open where the match is weak. Expanded clones are given a class, and other clones once, few, many or no size at all.

CDR3aa	CDR3nt	v_gene	d_gene	abundance	j_gene
CASSTYNEQFF	TGTGCCAGCAGCACCTACAATGAGCAGTTCTTC	TRBV9	NA	NA	TRBJ2-1
CASSMSASGSTYEQYF	TGTGCCAGTAGTATGTCGGCTAGCGGATCTACCTACGAGCAGTACTTC	TRBV19	TRBD2	NA	TRBJ2-7
CASSWDPYNEQFF	TGCGCCAGCAGCTGGGACCCCTACAATGAGCAGTTCTTC	TRBV5-1	NA	NA	TRBJ2-1
CASSVGGLAGVGVHNEQFF	TGTGCCAGCAGCGTAGGGGGACTAGCGGGAGTTGGGGTCCACAATGAGCAGTTCTTC	TRBV9	TRBD2	NA	TRBJ2-1
CASSEGYEQYF	TGCGCCAGCAGTGAGGGATACGAGCAGTACTTC	TRBV10-2	NA	NA	TRBJ2-7
CASIPPLEETQYF	TGTGCCAGCATTCCCCCGCTCGAAGAGACCCAGTACTTC	TRBV7-6	NA	NA	TRBJ2-5
CASSLAYSYEQYF	TGTGCCAGCAGCTTAGCTTACAGCTACGAGCAGTACTTC	TRBV7-9	NA	once	TRBJ2-7
CASSGFDEQYF	TGTGCCAGCAGTGGCTTCGACGAGCAGTACTTC	TRBV6-1	NA	NA	TRBJ2-7
CASSQGAGGNTIYF	TGCGCCAGCAGTCAGGGGGCAGGTGGAAACACCATATATTTT	TRBV23-1	NA	NA	TRBJ1-3
CASSIRTRPATDTQYF	TGTGCCAGTAGTATTCGGACACGACCGGCCACAGATACGCAGTATTTT	TRBV19	NA	NA	TRBJ2-3
CASKGGDSGANVLTF	TGTGCCAGCAAGGGCGGAGACTCTGGGGCCAACGTCCTGACTTTC	TRBV27	NA	NA	TRBJ2-6
CASRDRDSIYEQYF	TGTGCCAGCAGGGACCGGGACAGCATCTACGAGCAGTACTTC	TRBV13	TRBD1	NA	TRBJ2-7
CASSPGLNNQPQHF	TGTGCCAGTAGCCCGGGGTTGAACAATCAGCCCCAGCATTTT	TRBV19	NA	once	TRBJ1-5
CASSLGTGIGEQYF	TGTGCCAGCAGTTTAGGGACAGGGATCGGCGAGCAGTACTTC	TRBV27	TRBD1	once	TRBJ2-7